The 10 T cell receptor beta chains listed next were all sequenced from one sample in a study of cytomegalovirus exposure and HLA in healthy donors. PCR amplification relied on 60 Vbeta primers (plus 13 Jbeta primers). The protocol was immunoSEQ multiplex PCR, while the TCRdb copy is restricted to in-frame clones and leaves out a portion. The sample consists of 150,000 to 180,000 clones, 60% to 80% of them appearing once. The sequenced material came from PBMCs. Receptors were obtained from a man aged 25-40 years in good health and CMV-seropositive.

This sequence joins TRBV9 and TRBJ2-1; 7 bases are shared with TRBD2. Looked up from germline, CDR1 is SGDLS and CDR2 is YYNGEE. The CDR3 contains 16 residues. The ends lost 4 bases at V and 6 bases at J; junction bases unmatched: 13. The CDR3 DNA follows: TGTGCCAGCAGCCCACAAGGGGAGGGCATGAGCAATGAGCAGTTCTTC. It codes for CASSPQGEGMSNEQFF.

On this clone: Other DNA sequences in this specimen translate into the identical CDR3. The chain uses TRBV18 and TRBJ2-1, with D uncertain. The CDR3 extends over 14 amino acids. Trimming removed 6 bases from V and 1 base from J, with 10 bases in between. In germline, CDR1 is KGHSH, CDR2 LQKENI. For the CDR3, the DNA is TGTGCCAGCTCCCTCTCCAGTTCCTACAATGAGCAGTTCTTC. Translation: CASSLSSSYNEQFF.

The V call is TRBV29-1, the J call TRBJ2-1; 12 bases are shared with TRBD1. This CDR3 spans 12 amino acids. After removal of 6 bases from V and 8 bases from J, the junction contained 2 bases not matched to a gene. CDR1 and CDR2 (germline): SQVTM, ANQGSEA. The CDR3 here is CSVGTGGDEQFF. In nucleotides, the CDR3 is TGCAGCGTCGGGACAGGGGGCGATGAGCAGTTCTTC.

The CDR3 region has the DNA TGTGCCAGCAGCCAAGATACTAGCGGTGCCTACAATGAGCAGTTCTTC. Amino acid sequence: CASSQDTSGAYNEQFF. The chain has TRBV4-2 and TRBJ2-1; 8 bases line up with TRBD2. Germline V gene sequence: CDR1 LGHNA, CDR2 YNFKEQ. The CDR3 loop spans 16 amino acids. V gave up 0 bases and J gave up 2 bases; unmatched junction bases: 3.

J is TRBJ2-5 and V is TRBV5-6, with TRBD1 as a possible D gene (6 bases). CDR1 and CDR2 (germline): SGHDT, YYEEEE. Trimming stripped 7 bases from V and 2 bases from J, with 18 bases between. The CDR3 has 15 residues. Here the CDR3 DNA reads TGTGCCAGCGGATACCGGGACATAATTCAAGAGACCCAGTACTTC. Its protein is CASGYRDIIQETQYF.

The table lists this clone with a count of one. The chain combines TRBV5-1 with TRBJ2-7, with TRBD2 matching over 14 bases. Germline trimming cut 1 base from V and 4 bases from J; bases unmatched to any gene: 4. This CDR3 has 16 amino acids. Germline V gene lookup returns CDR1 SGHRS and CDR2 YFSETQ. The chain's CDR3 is CASSLSGTSGSYEQYF. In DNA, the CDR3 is TGCGCCAGCAGCTTGAGCGGGACTAGCGGGAGTTACGAGCAGTACTTC.

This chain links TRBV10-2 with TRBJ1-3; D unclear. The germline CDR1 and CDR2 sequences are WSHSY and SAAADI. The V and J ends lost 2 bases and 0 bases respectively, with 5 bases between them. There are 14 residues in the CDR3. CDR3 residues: CASSEQVSGNTIYF. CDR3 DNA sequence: TGCGCCAGCAGTGAGCAGGTCTCTGGAAACACCATATATTTT.

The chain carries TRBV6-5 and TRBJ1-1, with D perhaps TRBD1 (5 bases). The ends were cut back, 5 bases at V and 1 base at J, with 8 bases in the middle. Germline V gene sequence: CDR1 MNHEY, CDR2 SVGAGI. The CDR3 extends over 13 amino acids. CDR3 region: CASSLTGNTEAFF. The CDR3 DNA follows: TGTGCCAGCAGTCTAACAGGGAACACTGAAGCTTTCTTT.

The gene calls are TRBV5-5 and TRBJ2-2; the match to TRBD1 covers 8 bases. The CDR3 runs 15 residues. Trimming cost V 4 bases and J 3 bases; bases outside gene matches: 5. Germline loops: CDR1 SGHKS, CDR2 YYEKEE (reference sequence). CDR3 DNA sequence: TGTGCCAGCAGCAAGACAGGGGAGGACACCGGGGAGCTGTTTTTT. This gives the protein CASSKTGEDTGELFF.

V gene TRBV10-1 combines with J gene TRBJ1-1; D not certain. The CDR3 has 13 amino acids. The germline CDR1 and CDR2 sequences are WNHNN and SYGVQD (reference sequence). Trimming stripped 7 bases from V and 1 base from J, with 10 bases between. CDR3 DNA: TGCGCCAGCACGTTTGGGCCGAACACTGAAGCTTTCTTT. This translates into CASTFGPNTEAFF.